The T cell receptor (beta chain) under discussion was sequenced for a study of blood T cell repertoires in COVID-19. Study overall: Collection of acute and convalescent COVID-19 samples took place in the United States, Italy and Spain.

Living in 24 US areas, the participants were between about 18 and 90 years of age. Participants reported their clinical history, and cohort assignment relied on those reports. CDR1 MDHEN and CDR2 SYDVKM come from the germline V gene. The CDR3 totals 14 residues. The V gene end was trimmed by 1 base and the J gene end by 6 bases; junction bases not matched to a gene: 3. Authors' analysis steps: Reference gene primer amplification yielded estimated nucleated cell counts. TCRdb keeps only in-frame clones here, not all; method: immunoSEQ multiplex PCR. The V and J calls and clone size come from that table; D and trimming were worked out from the DNA. The table lists about 370,000 clones, roughly nine tenths of them singletons, with about 1% in the top ten.

The specimen sequenced was PBMCs or T cells enriched from blood (not recorded which). This receptor was identified in a man between 18 and 35 years old who had recovered from COVID-19. This chain joins TRBV28 and TRBJ1-5, with 7 bases identical to TRBD1. CDR3 protein: CASSLLSGGQPQHF. CDR3 DNA: TGTGCCAGCAGTTTATTATCAGGGGGTCAGCCCCAGCATTTT.